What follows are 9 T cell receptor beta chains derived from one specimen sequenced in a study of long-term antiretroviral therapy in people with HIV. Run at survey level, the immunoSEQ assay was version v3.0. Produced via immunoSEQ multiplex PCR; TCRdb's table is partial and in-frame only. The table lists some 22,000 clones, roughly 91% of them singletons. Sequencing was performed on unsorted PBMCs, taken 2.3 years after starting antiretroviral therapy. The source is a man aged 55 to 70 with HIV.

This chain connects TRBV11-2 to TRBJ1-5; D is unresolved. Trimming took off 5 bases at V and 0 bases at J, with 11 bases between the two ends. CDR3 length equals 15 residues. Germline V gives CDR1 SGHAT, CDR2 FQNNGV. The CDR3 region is CASSPVGNSNQPQHF. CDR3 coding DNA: TGTGCCAGCAGCCCAGTTGGGAATAGCAATCAGCCCCAGCATTTT.

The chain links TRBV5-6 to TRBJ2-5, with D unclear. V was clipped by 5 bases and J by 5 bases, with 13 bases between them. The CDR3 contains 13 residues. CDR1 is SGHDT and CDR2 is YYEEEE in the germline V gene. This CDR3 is CASRHTWAETQYF. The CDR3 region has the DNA TGTGCCAGCAGGCATACTTGGGCGGAGACCCAGTACTTC.

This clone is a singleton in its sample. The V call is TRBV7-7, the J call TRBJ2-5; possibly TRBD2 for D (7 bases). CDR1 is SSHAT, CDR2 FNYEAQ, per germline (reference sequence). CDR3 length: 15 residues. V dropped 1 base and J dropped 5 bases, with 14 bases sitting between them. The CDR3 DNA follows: TGTGCCAGCAGCTTAGTTCGGGGGCGGGGGGAGACCCAGTACTTC. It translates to CASSLVRGRGETQYF. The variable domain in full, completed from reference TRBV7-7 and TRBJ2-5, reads GAGVSQSPRYKVTKRGQDVTLRCDPISSHATLYWYQQALGQGPEFLTYFNYEAQPDKSGLPSDRFSAERPEGSISTLTIQRTEQRDSAMYRCASSLVRGRGETQYFGPGTRLLVL.

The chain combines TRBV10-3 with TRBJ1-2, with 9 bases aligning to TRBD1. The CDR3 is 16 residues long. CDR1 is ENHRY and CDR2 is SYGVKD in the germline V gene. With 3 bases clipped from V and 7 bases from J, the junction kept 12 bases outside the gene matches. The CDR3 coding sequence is TGTGCCATCAGTGAATCGGGGGACAGGGAGGAAATTGGCTACACCTTC. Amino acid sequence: CAISESGDREEIGYTF.

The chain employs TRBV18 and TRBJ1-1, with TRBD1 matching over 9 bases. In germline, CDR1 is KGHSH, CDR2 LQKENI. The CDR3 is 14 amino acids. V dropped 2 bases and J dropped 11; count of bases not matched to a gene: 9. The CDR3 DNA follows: TGTGCCAGCTCACCAGAGGGACAGGGAGAGGCGGCTTTCTTT. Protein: CASSPEGQGEAAFF.

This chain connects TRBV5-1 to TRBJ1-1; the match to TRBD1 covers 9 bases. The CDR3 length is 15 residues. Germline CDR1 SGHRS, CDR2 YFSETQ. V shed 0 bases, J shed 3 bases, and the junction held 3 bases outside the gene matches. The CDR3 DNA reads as TGCGCCAGCAGCTTGGGGGGACAGGGCCACACTGAAGCTTTCTTT. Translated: CASSLGGQGHTEAFF.

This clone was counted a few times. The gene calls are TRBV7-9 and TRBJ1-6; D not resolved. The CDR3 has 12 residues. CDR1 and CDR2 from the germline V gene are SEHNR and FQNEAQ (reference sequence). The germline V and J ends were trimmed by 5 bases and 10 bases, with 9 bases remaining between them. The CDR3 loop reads CASSPSGSPLHF. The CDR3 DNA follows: TGTGCCAGCAGCCCGTCCGGGTCACCCCTCCACTTT.

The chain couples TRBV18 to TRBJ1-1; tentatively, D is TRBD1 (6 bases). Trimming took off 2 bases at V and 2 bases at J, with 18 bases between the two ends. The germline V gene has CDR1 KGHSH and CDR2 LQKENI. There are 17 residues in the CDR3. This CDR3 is CASSPFSGPGGNTEAFF. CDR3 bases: TGTGCCAGCTCACCATTTTCCGGGCCCGGGGGCAACACTGAAGCTTTCTTT.

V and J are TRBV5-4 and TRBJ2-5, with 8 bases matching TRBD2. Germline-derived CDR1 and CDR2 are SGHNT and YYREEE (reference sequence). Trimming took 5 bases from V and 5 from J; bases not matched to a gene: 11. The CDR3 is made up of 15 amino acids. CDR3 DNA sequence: TGTGCCAGCAGTATTAGCGGGGTGCCCCAGGAGACCCAGTACTTC. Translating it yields CASSISGVPQETQYF.